This section outlines one T cell receptor (beta chain) sequence together with its context. Its recognized antigen is unknown. It has no much larger one-base neighbor in the sample; base qualities were not kept. These data originate in a study of T cells in localized non-small cell lung cancer (dated by TCRdb to about 2020). As for the study more broadly: The study analyzed T cell repertoires of about 230 early-stage NSCLC patients, comparing tumors and uninvolved tumor-adjacent lungs. All 230 or so NSCLC patients in the cohort were treatment-naive and had localized lung tumors that were resected. A mean age of around 66 years was recorded for the NSCLC patients, of whom roughly 130 were male and 90 to 110 were female. The study at large found these results: Longer overall survival was associated with higher blood T cell density, whereas shorter survival was associated with higher adjacent-lung clonality. Multi-region tumor sequencing was not performed, so intratumor heterogeneity could not be excluded. A median of roughly 60 of the top 100 tumor clones turned up in the paired uninvolved adjacent lung, and about 28 of those clones also ranked among the top 100 of that same adjacent lung. Because the study design was exploratory, TCR variables were selected using unadjusted p-values without false-discovery rate correction. Uninvolved tumor-adjacent lung showed the highest T cell clonality, higher than tumor, which suggests more focused antigenic responses in the uninvolved tumor-adjacent lung.

The immunoSEQ Assay was used to sequence TCR beta CDR3 regions from DNA. In the source study's methods: To compute T cell density, TCR beta template counts were normalized to usable DNA, which was estimated by amplifying housekeeping genes. The preseqR package was used to estimate richness by extrapolating to 400,000 templates for PBMC samples and to 120,000 templates for tissue samples. Clonality was calculated as one minus Pielou's evenness. Tissue-enriched TCRs were identified by differential abundance testing using productive amino-acid clonotypes, minimum total count 5 and alpha 0.1. The Jaccard Index and the Morisita Overlap Index were used to measure how much the repertoires overlapped between compartments. GLIPH grouped TCR beta CDR3s together with public tetramer-defined viral CDR3s, and a viral motif had to include at least three viral sequences and also show V-gene enrichment. Entries here come from immuneACCESS through TCRdb and include only in-frame sequences with V and J called. Some clones fail to appear in such tables; in the studies checked, an unresolved V gene covers under half of the shortfall, and the cause of the remainder is unknown. V, J and clone size derive from that table, while D and trimming were established from the DNA sequence. The sample table contains 45,000 to 60,000 clones; only one count was recorded for around 80% of them. About 4% of the sample lies in the top ten.

At diagnosis, peripheral blood, uninvolved tumor-adjacent lung and tumor were collected and stored as a combination of fresh-frozen and FFPE material. Blood samples were analyzed as peripheral blood mononuclear cells for TCR repertoire profiling. The CDR3 covers 16 residues, taking in both the cysteine and the phenylalanine. The kept DNA is CDR3 alone, 48 bases in frame from the first base. The germline ends are 15 bases apart after V is trimmed by 5 bases and J by 1 base. The CDR1 and CDR2 encoded by the germline V gene are SGHNT and YENEEA. This clonotype was obtained from a woman aged 40 to 75 with stage II lung adenocarcinoma. Recombination linked TRBV11-3 to TRBJ2-1; the D gene is perhaps TRBD1 or TRBD2, as each covers 7 bases. The material sequenced was PBMCs, taken before any cancer treatment. The CDR3 amino acid sequence is: CASSPGGVQSYNEQFF. In nucleotides, the sequence is TGTGCCAGCAGCCCAGGGGGGGTTCAGTCCTACAATGAGCAGTTCTTC.